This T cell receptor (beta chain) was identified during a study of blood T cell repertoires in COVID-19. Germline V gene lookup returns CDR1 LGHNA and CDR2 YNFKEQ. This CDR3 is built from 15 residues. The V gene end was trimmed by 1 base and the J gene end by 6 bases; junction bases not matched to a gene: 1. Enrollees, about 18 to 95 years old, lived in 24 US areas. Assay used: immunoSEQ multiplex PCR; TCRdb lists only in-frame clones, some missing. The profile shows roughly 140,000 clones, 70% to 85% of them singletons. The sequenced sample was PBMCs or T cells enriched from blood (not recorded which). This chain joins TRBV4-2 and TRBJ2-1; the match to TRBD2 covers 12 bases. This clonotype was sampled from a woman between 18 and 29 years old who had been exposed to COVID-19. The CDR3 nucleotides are TGTGCCAGCAGCCAAGGACTAGCGGGAGCCAATGAGCAGTTCTTC. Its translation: CASSQGLAGANEQFF.